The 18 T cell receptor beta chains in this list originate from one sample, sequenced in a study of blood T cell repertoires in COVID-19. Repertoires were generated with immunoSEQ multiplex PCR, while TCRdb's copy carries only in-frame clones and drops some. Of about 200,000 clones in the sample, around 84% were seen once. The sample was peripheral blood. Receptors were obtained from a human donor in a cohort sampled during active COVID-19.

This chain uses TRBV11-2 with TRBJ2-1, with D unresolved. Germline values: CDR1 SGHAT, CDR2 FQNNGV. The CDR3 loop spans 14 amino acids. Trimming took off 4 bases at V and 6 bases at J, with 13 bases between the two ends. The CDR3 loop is CASSSVSSSNEQFF. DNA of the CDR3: TGTGCCAGCAGCTCGGTGTCTAGTTCCAATGAGCAGTTCTTC. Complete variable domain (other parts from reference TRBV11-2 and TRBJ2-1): EAGVAQSPRYKIIEKRQSVAFWCNPISGHATLYWYQQILGQGPKLLIQFQNNGVVDDSQLPKDRFSAERLKGVDSTLKIQPAKLEDSAVYLCASSSVSSSNEQFFGPGTRLTVL.

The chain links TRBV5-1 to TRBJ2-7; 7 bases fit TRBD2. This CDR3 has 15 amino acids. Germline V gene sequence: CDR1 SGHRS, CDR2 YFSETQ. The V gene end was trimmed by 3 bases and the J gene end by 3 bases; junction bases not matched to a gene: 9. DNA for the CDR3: TGCGCCAGCAGCTCCGGGACCGCGGGGGACTACGAGCAGTACTTC. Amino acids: CASSSGTAGDYEQYF.

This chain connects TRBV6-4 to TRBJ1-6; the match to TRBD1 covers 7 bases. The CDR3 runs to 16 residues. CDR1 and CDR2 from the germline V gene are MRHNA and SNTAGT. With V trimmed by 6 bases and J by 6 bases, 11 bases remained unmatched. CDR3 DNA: TGTGCCAGCAGCTTAAGACCGACAGGGCCTAATTCACCCCTCCACTTT. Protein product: CASSLRPTGPNSPLHF.

CDR3 nucleotide sequence: TGTGCCACCGACCGGACAGGGGCTGGAAACACCATATATTTT. This gives the protein CATDRTGAGNTIYF. The J gene is TRBJ1-3, the V gene TRBV19; TRBD1 agrees at 9 bases. Germline loops: CDR1 LNHDA, CDR2 SQIVND (reference sequence). This CDR3 comprises 14 residues. J was trimmed by 2 bases and V by 10 bases; bases with no gene match: 6.

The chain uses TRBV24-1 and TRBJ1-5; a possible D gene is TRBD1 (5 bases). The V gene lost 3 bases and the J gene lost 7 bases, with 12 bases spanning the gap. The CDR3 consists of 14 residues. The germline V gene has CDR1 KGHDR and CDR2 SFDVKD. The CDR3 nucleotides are TGTGCCACCAGTGATGGGAGGGGAGAACAGCCCCAGCATTTT. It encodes CATSDGRGEQPQHF.

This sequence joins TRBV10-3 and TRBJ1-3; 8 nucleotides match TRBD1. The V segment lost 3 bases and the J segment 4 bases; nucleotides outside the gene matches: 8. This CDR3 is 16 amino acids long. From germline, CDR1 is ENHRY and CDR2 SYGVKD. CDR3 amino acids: CAISDGQGLLGNTIYF. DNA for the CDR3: TGTGCCATCAGTGATGGACAGGGACTACTAGGAAACACCATATATTTT.

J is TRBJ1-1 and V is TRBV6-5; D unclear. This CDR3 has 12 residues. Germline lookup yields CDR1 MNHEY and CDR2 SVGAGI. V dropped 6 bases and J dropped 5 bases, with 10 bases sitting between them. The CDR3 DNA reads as TGTGCCAGCAGGCTGGTGAGGACTGAAGCTTTCTTT. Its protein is CASRLVRTEAFF.

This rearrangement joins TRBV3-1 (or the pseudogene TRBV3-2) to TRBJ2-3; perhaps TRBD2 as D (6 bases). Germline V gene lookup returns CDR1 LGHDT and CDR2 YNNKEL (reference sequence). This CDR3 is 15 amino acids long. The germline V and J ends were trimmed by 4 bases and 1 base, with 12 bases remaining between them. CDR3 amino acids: CASSPRDFRTDTQYF. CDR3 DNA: TGTGCCAGCAGCCCCCGGGACTTCCGCACAGATACGCAGTATTTT.

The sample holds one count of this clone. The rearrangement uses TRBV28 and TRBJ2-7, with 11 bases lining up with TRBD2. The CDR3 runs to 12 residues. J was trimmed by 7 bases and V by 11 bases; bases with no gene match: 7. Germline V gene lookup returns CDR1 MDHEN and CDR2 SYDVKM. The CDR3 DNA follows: TGTGCCGCTACTAGCGGGAGATGGGAGCAGTACTTC. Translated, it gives CAATSGRWEQYF.

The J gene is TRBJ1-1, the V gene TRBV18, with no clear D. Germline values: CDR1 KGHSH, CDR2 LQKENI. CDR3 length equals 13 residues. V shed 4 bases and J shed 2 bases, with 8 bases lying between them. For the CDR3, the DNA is TGTGCCAGCTCACTCGAGGGTAACACTGAAGCTTTCTTT. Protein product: CASSLEGNTEAFF.

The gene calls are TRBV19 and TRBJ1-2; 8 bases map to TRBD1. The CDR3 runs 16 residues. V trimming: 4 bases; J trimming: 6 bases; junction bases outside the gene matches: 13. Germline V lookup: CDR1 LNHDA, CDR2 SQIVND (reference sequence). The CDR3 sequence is CASSTPGRQGKHGYTF. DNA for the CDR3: TGTGCCAGTAGTACCCCTGGGAGACAGGGGAAACATGGCTACACCTTC.

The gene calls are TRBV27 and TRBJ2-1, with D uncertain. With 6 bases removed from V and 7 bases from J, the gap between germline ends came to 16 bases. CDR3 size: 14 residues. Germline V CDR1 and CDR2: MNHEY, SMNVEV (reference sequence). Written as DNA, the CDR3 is TGTGCCAGCAGACGGCCAAATTTCGGGAATGAGCAGTTCTTC. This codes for CASRRPNFGNEQFF.

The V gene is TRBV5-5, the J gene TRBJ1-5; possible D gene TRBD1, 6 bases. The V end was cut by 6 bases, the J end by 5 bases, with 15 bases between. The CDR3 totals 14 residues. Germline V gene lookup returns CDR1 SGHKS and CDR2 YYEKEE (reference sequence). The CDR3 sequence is CASKPQGGDQPQHF. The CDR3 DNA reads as TGTGCCAGCAAACCACAGGGAGGGGATCAGCCCCAGCATTTT.

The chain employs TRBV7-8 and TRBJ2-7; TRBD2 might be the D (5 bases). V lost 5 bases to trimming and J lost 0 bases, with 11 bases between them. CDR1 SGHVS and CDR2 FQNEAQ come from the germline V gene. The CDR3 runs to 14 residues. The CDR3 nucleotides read TGTGCCAGCAGCCCCACCCGGGACTCCTACGAGCAGTACTTC. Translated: CASSPTRDSYEQYF.

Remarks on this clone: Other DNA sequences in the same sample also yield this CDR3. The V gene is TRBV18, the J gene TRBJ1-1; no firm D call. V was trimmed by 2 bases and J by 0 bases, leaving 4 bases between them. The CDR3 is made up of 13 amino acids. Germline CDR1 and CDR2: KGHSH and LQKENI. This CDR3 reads CASSPELNTEAFF. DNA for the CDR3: TGTGCCAGCTCACCAGAGCTGAACACTGAAGCTTTCTTT.

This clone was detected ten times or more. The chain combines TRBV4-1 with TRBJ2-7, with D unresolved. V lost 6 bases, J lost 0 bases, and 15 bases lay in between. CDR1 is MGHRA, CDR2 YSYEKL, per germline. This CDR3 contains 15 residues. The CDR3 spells CASSPGIQYSYEQYF. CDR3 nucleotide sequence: TGCGCCAGCAGTCCCGGAATACAGTACTCCTACGAGCAGTACTTC.

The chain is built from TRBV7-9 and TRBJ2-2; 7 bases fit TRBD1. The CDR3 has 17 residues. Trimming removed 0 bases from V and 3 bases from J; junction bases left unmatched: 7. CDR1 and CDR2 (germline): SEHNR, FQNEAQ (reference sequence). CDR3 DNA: TGTGCCAGCAGCTTAGCCAGACAGGGCCAGGACACCGGGGAGCTGTTTTTT. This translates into CASSLARQGQDTGELFF. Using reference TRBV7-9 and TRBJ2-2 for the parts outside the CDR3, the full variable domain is DTGVSQNPRHKITKRGQNVTFRCDPISEHNRLYWYRQTLGQGPEFLTYFQNEAQLEKSRLLSDRFSAERPKGSFSTLEIQRTEQGDSAMYLCASSLARQGQDTGELFFGEGSRLTVL.

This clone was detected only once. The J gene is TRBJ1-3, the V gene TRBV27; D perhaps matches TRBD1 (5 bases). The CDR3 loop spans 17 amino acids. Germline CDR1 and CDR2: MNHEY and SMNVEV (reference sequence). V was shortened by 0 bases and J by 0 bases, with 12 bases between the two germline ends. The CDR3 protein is CASSLSWTPNSGNTIYF. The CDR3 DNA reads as TGTGCCAGCAGTTTATCGTGGACACCGAACTCTGGAAACACCATATATTTT.